A single T cell receptor beta chain is shown here with its context. Germline values: CDR1 SGHAT, CDR2 FQNNGV. There are 15 residues in the CDR3. V was pared by 5 bases and J by 4 bases, with 8 bases of the junction left unmatched. The protocol was immunoSEQ multiplex PCR, while the TCRdb copy is restricted to in-frame clones and leaves out a portion. This sample carries just over 300,000 clones, around 90% of them seen once, and the ten largest clones take about 8.9%. This sample is part of a study of blood T cell repertoires in COVID-19. Cohort placement rested on clinical history that participants reported themselves.

The TCR originated in a woman aged 18-30 years who had recovered from COVID-19. The sample taken for sequencing was PBMCs or T cells enriched from blood (not recorded which). The gene calls are TRBV11-2 and TRBJ2-7, with 10 nucleotides matching TRBD1. CDR3 sequence: CASSRDRGRAYEQYF. The CDR3 nucleotides read TGTGCCAGCAGCCGAGACAGGGGGCGGGCATACGAGCAGTACTTC.